The 15 T cell receptor beta chains given below trace back to one sample, sequenced in a study of cytomegalovirus exposure and HLA in healthy donors. Vbeta (60) and Jbeta (13) primers were used in the PCR. Only in-frame clones appear in the TCRdb table, and some are missing; sequencing was by immunoSEQ multiplex PCR. The sample holds tens of thousands of clones, around 76% seen once. Sequenced material: PBMCs. The source is a man aged 25 to 45 in good health and CMV-seronegative.

CDR3 amino acids: CASSSKAGNPSLNTGELFF. The CDR3 region has the DNA TGTGCCAGCAGCTCAAAGGCAGGCAACCCGTCTTTGAACACCGGGGAGCTGTTTTTT. The V and J genes are TRBV7-8 and TRBJ2-2; D gene uncertain. Germline V lookup: CDR1 SGHVS, CDR2 FQNEAQ. Trimming cost V 4 bases and J 1 base, with 22 bases left between them. The CDR3 extends over 19 amino acids.

This sequence joins TRBV7-2 and TRBJ1-1; TRBD1 matches 10 bases. V dropped 5 bases and J dropped 5; count of bases not matched to a gene: 5. From germline, CDR1 is SGHTA and CDR2 FQGNSA. The CDR3 extends over 14 amino acids. DNA for the CDR3: TGTGCCAGCAGCCCTCGACAGGGGGCAACTGAAGCTTTCTTT. This gives the protein CASSPRQGATEAFF.

This clone showed up just once. V and J are TRBV11-2 and TRBJ1-4; no firm D call. Trimming left V 5 bases short and J 2 bases short, with 6 bases between. This CDR3 has 13 amino acids. Germline CDR1 reads SGHAT; CDR2 reads FQNNGV. The CDR3 bases are TGTGCCAGCAGCCGGAGCACTAATGAAAAACTGTTTTTT. It translates to CASSRSTNEKLFF.

V usage is TRBV7-9 and J usage is TRBJ1-2, with 8 bases identical to TRBD1. From germline, CDR1 is SEHNR and CDR2 FQNEAQ (reference sequence). Losses at the gene ends were 5 bases for V and 4 bases for J; bases not matched to a gene: 9. This CDR3 has 15 amino acids. This CDR3 reads CASSTQGVGGYGYTF. The CDR3 DNA reads TGTGCCAGCAGCACACAGGGGGTTGGAGGCTATGGCTACACCTTC.

This clone was recorded a few times. CDR3 coding DNA: TGTGCCAGCAGCCAAAGTTTCGGAGGCGAGCAGTACGTC. Its protein is CASSQSFGGEQYV. The rearrangement joins TRBV11-1 to TRBJ2-7, with a weak D call TRBD2 (5 bases). This CDR3 is 13 amino acids long. V was trimmed by 5 bases and J by 6 bases, leaving 14 bases between them. CDR1 is SGHAT, CDR2 FQDESV, per germline (reference sequence).

The chain uses TRBV5-4 and TRBJ2-7; the D is unclear. V lost 0 bases to trimming and J lost 2 bases, with 15 bases between them. There are 16 residues in the CDR3. The germline gives CDR1 SGHNT, CDR2 YYREEE (reference sequence). The DNA for the CDR3 is TGTGCCAGCAGCTTGGATCCGGCGGAGTCGACCTACGAGCAGTACTTC. This codes for CASSLDPAESTYEQYF.

The chain links TRBV11-3 to TRBJ1-1, with D unresolved. The CDR3 contains 15 residues. From germline, CDR1 is SGHNT and CDR2 YENEEA. The germline V and J ends were trimmed by 2 bases and 4 bases, with 14 bases remaining between them. CDR3 coding DNA: TGTGCCAGCAGCTTAAGAGGGCGGGAGAGCACTGAAGCTTTCTTT. This sequence encodes CASSLRGRESTEAFF.

The DNA for the CDR3 is TGTGCCAGCAGCTTAGCGCTAACCGTCATGAACACTGAAGCTTTCTTT. This gives the protein CASSLALTVMNTEAFF. The chain combines TRBV11-1 with TRBJ1-1; D unclear. The ends were cut back, 0 bases at V and 0 bases at J, with 11 bases in the middle. The CDR3 is 16 amino acids. CDR1 is SGHAT, CDR2 FQDESV, per germline (reference sequence).

Only one count was recorded for this clone. This chain uses TRBV9 with TRBJ1-2; D uncertain. V lost 4 bases and J 2 bases, leaving 12 bases between the germline ends. Germline CDR1 and CDR2: SGDLS and YYNGEE. This CDR3 contains 14 residues. CDR3 in amino acids: CASSSRDTNYGYTF. In DNA form, the CDR3 reads TGTGCCAGCAGCTCCCGGGATACAAACTATGGCTACACCTTC.

V usage is TRBV29-1 and J usage is TRBJ2-4, with a possible D match to TRBD1 (6 bases). V lost 2 bases and J 4 bases, leaving 15 bases between the germline ends. Germline CDR1 and CDR2: SQVTM and ANQGSEA. CDR3 length equals 15 residues. For the CDR3, the DNA is TGCAGCGTTGAACGGGCAGGGGTTATTAAAAACATTCAGTACTTC. Protein: CSVERAGVIKNIQYF.

The rearrangement uses TRBV18 and TRBJ1-4; no reliable D call. Germline lookup yields CDR1 KGHSH and CDR2 LQKENI. V lost 3 bases, J lost 15 bases, and 14 bases lay in between. CDR3 length: 12 residues. CDR3 nucleotide sequence: TGTGCCAGCTCACCCGACCTGACAATAATGTTTTTT. Translated, it gives CASSPDLTIMFF.

This chain uses TRBV19 with TRBJ2-5, with a weak D call TRBD1 (5 bases). The germline V gene has CDR1 LNHDA and CDR2 SQIVND (reference sequence). The CDR3 is made up of 16 amino acids. The V end lost 3 bases, the J end lost 4 bases, and 18 bases lay between the germline ends. CDR3 loop: CASSMVPQGGRETQYF. For the CDR3, the DNA is TGTGCCAGTAGTATGGTCCCGCAGGGTGGCAGAGAGACCCAGTACTTC.

A word on this clone: An end of the junction does not agree with germline; a read error may underlie this. The gene calls are TRBV7-9 and TRBJ1-1, with TRBD1 matching over 7 bases. Germline CDR1 and CDR2: SEHNR and FQNEAQ (reference sequence). The CDR3 runs to 12 residues. The CDR3 is CSSSPDREEAFF. The CDR3 coding sequence is TGTTCCAGCAGCCCCGACAGGGAGGAAGCTTTCTTT.

The V call is TRBV4-3, the J call TRBJ2-7, with D unclear. The V end was cut by 1 base, the J end by 3 bases, with 16 bases between. The CDR3 length is 16 residues. Germline assignment: CDR1 LGHNA and CDR2 YSLEER. The CDR3 nucleotides are TGCGCCAGCAGCCAAGGCCTCAGAGCTAGTTTCTACGAGCAGTACTTC. Translated: CASSQGLRASFYEQYF.

This clone occurred a few times. The gene calls are TRBV10-3 and TRBJ1-5; tentatively, D is TRBD1 (6 bases). This CDR3 has 14 residues. In germline, CDR1 is ENHRY, CDR2 SYGVKD. Trimming stripped 3 bases from V and 5 bases from J, with 11 bases between. CDR3 loop: CAISDRAGDQPQHF. CDR3 DNA sequence: TGTGCCATCAGTGATCGGGCAGGGGATCAGCCCCAGCATTTT.